The sequence of this T cell receptor beta chain was determined in a study of response to subunit inactivated influenza vaccine. Study conclusions and caveats: A suggestion made by the authors is that each seasonal influenza vaccination recruits few new T cells.

In this sample, this clonotype turned up a few times. The antigen is undetermined. Trimming pared 1 base from V and 3 bases from J, leaving 13 bases between. This CDR3 has 16 residues. TCRdb re-called the RT-PCR reads with MiXCR, one entry per CDR3 protein. Altogether about 780,000 distinct CDR3 sequences are present, around 18% being singletons, with the ten largest covering about 11%. Here the sequenced sample was PBMCs from blood, taken roughly 5 days after vaccination. The chain joins TRBV12-3 or TRBV12-4 to TRBJ1-5; the D is unclear. The receptor was derived from a man aged 45-65 years who received an inactivated influenza vaccine. The CDR3 is CASSLGIGIDNQPQHF. The CDR3 nucleotides read TGTGCCAGCAGTTTAGGTATCGGGATCGACAATCAGCCCCAGCATTTT.